This T cell receptor beta chain was profiled in a study of neurological immune-mediated disorders (dated by TCRdb to between 2018 and 2020). Turning to the overall study: Peripheral blood TCR-beta repertoires from patients with HTLV-I-associated myelopathy (HAM/TSP), patients with multiple sclerosis, and healthy controls were compared in the study using UMI-based sequencing. Longitudinal samples, technical triplicates and paired sorted CD4+ and CD8+ T-cell subsets, alongside PBMC samples, were included among the approximately 100 TCR-beta libraries. Longitudinal HAM/TSP and healthy donors had 3 time-points each (3-40 month intervals). The cohort was made up of 65 to 75 subjects, consisting of some 14 HAM/TSP patients, around 35 multiple sclerosis patients and 20 healthy controls.

Ten or more counts support this clonotype. What antigen it recognizes has not been identified. Per-base quality was not reported, and no clone a single base away is much larger than it. Spanning cysteine to phenylalanine, the CDR3 consists of 16 amino acids. CDR3 DNA is the only sequence kept; it has 48 bases, read in frame from the first base. Taken from the germline V gene, the CDR1 and CDR2 loops are SGHRS and YFSETQ. V sheds 0 bases and J sheds 0 bases, leaving 12 bases between their ends. Explained via the paper, the time point label denotes: longitudinal time-point 1 (baseline). For the unsorted PBMC libraries, 2 million PBMCs were stored in RNAlater at -80 degrees C until RNA extraction and were used to generate the libraries. Peripheral blood was subjected to Ficoll-Hypaque density gradient centrifugation to isolate PBMCs, which were then cryopreserved in liquid nitrogen. cDNA was synthesized by template-switch 5'RACE using a primer with a 10-nucleotide random unique molecular identifier that tagged each TCR transcript. Over 200 million TCR-beta sequences, covering 15-18 subjects, were produced in each sequencing run. The RNeasy kit was used to extract total RNA. The KAPA Real-time Library Amplification kit was used to amplify TCR-beta VDJ regions with primers targeting the TCR constant region and the 5'RACE anchor. Sample indexes and Illumina adaptors were added in a first PCR, and a second PCR then increased library yield. The roughly 650 bp TCR product was size-selected on a 2% E-gel SizeSelection system after Ampure bead purification. Before pooling, library quality was checked on a Bioanalyzer, concentration was measured with Qubit, and libraries were quantified with the Kapa Library Quantification kit. Paired-end 2 x 150 bp sequencing of the libraries was performed on an Illumina HiSeq 2500. To increase sequence diversity, roughly 24-32% phiX was spiked into each library pool. Regarding the original processing steps: Quality-filtered reads were processed with the UMI-based MiGEC pipeline, and over 75% of raw TCR sequences were removed by the MiGEC pipeline during error correction. IMGT germline references were used for aligning VDJ genes, and each clonotype was defined as a unique CDR3 amino acid sequence together with its V-J genes. Clonal expansion, Shannon diversity and CDR3 relatedness (CalcPairwiseDistances, ClusterSamples) were evaluated with VDJtools, and phylogenetic trees were built with CLCbio workbench. Expanded clones were defined as having at least 8 unique UMIs, based on coefficient-of-variation modelling across technical triplicates. TCRdb reanalyzed the raw reads on its own, using fastp at Q25 for trimming and MiXCR for clone calling, and kept in-frame beta chains. Rows matching on CDR3 protein sequence are summarized as one entry with the most common DNA and genes. Here the V and J calls rest on TCRdb's processing, not on the authors' analysis. The sample has tens of thousands of distinct CDR3 sequences on record, 12% to 15% of them singletons. The ten biggest clones cover roughly 4.5% of the sample.

The full study reports these points: TCR clonal expansion was greatest in HAM/TSP patients and smallest in MS patients, who ranked below even healthy controls. No identical CDR3 amino acid sequences were shared among expanded clones across subjects, suggesting private TCR-beta repertoires in all groups.

The sample taken for sequencing was PBMCs. The TCR sequence derives from a female donor with HTLV-1-associated myelopathy (HAM/TSP). The sequence joins TRBV5-1 to TRBJ1-1; the D gene is perhaps TRBD1, from 5 matching bases. In nucleotide form, the sequence is TGCGCCAGCAGCTTGGAACTGGGGACCCTGAACACTGAAGCTTTCTTT. This is translated as CASSLELGTLNTEAFF.